This TCR beta chain was retrieved from a study of T-cell reconstitution after alpha-beta-depleted transplantation in children. Preparation of the TCRbeta library used unique molecular identifiers. TCRdb itself ran the PCR reads through MiXCR, one entry per CDR3 protein. The data contain around 400,000 distinct CDR3 sequences, roughly a tenth of them singletons. This clonotype was seen more than once but under ten times. This CDR3 is built from 14 residues. Trimming shortened V by 0 bases and J by 2 bases, and 7 bases separated the two germline ends. Germline V CDR1 and CDR2: KGHSH, LQKENI. The clonotype was recovered from a human donor who donated a stem cell graft to a child with acute myeloid leukemia. The J gene is TRBJ2-5, the V gene TRBV18; D is unclear. The sample consisted of PBMCs from the stem cell graft donor, taken from the stem cell graft. The CDR3 coding sequence is TGTGCCAGCTCACCACCGTCTACTCAAGAGACCCAGTACTTC. It translates to CASSPPSTQETQYF.